This entry lists 24 T cell receptor beta chains sequenced from one sample in a study of human T cells and chemical hapten exposure. Noted time point: patch test 1, 2 weeks after DPC sensitization. This sample's treatment: therapeutic diphenylcyclopropenone sensitization with weekly scalp DPC. TCRdb independently ran MiXCR on the RACE reads; one entry per CDR3 protein. The sample holds 70,000 to 100,000 distinct CDR3 sequences, around 7.8% seen once. The source was whole blood, collected in connection with sensitization to the hapten diphenylcyclopropenone (DPC). These receptors all come from a woman aged 30 to 39 with alopecia areata. Some clones in this sample may be carry-over from other donors' samples.

A remark on this clonotype: This could be a read error, since a much larger clone is one nucleotide away. This chain links TRBV5-1 with TRBJ2-5; perhaps TRBD2 as D (5 bases). Germline CDR1 and CDR2: SGHRS and YFSETQ. This CDR3 has 14 amino acids. CDR3 loop: CASSQYLDGETKYF. CDR3 bases: TGCGCCAGCAGCCAGTACCTCGACGGGGAGACCAAGTACTTC.

The sample holds many counts of this clonotype. This sequence joins TRBV2 and TRBJ1-1, with D possibly being TRBD1 (5 bases). The CDR3 is made up of 15 amino acids. CDR1 and CDR2 (germline): SNHLY, FYNNEI. The V and J ends lost 1 base and 2 bases respectively, with 11 bases between them. CDR3 amino acids: CASSEGRRGNTEAFF. CDR3 coding DNA: TGTGCCAGCAGTGAAGGTCGTAGGGGAAACACTGAAGCTTTCTTT.

This clonotype was seen at least ten times. The rearrangement links TRBV21-1 to TRBJ1-5. TRBV21-1 is described as a pseudogene. There are 17 residues in the CDR3. Written as DNA, the CDR3 is TGTGCCAGCAGCAAAGAGTCAGAAATTCATAGCAATCAGCCCCAGCATTTT. As protein: CASSKESEIHSNQPQHF.

For this clonotype: A clone one base away is much larger, so this may be a read error. The chain has TRBV29-1 and TRBJ2-5; TRBD1 matches at 9 bases. The CDR3 is made up of 15 amino acids. V lost 4 bases and J lost 8; bases outside the gene matches: 14. The V gene's germline CDR1 is SQVTM and CDR2 ANQGSEA. CDR3 nucleotide sequence: TGCAGCGTTGTAGGGACAGGGAGTAGTTCGGACACCCAGTACTTC. It yields the protein CSVVGTGSSSDTQYF.

The chain links TRBV12-3 or TRBV12-4 to TRBJ2-3; tentatively, D is TRBD1 (5 bases). This CDR3 has 15 amino acids. Trimming removed 2 bases at V and 3 bases at J, with 12 bases between. In DNA form, the CDR3 reads TGTGCCAGCAGTTTATGGGGCAGGGTGACAGATACGCAGTATTTT. It translates to CASSLWGRVTDTQYF.

Ten or more counts support this clonotype. This chain joins TRBV12-3 or TRBV12-4 and TRBJ2-5; 8 nucleotides agree with TRBD2. The CDR3 loop spans 14 amino acids. V lost 4 bases and J lost 5; bases outside the gene matches: 6. This CDR3 reads CASSYQTSGETQYF. As DNA, the CDR3 is TGTGCCAGCAGTTACCAAACTAGCGGTGAGACCCAGTACTTC.

The genes are TRBV27 and TRBJ1-1; D unresolved. The germline V gene has CDR1 MNHEY and CDR2 SMNVEV (reference sequence). V was clipped by 3 bases and J by 2 bases, with 13 bases between them. There are 15 residues in the CDR3. CDR3 DNA sequence: TGTGCCAGCAGTTTCTGGGAGGGCGGAAACACTGAAGCTTTCTTT. This encodes CASSFWEGGNTEAFF.

In regard to this clonotype: Because it lacks the conserved phenylalanine or tryptophan at the end, this CDR3 is likely a read error. The chain uses TRBV5-8 and TRBJ1-6, with 7 bases lining up with TRBD1. Germline V gene data show CDR1 as SGHTS and CDR2 as YDEGEE. J was trimmed by 6 bases and V by 4 bases; bases with no gene match: 7. This CDR3 is 15 amino acids long. CDR3 in DNA: TGTGCCAGCAGCGATGGGACAGCAAGTAATTCACCCCTCCACCTT. This sequence encodes CASSDGTASNSPLHL.

V is TRBV12-3 or TRBV12-4 and J is TRBJ2-1; maybe TRBD2 (5 bases). The CDR3 has 15 residues. Trimming removed 5 bases from V and 7 bases from J, with 18 bases in between. CDR3 in amino acids: CASSPLASHDNEQFF. The DNA for the CDR3 is TGTGCCAGCAGTCCCTTAGCGTCACACGATAATGAGCAGTTCTTC.

This clonotype appeared a few times. This rearrangement joins TRBV10-3 to TRBJ1-4, with D hard to call. Germline lookup yields CDR1 ENHRY and CDR2 SYGVKD. Trimming removed 4 bases at V and 6 bases at J, with 3 bases between. This CDR3 has 11 residues. CDR3 residues: CAISVDEKLFF. The CDR3 DNA reads as TGTGCCATCAGTGTTGATGAAAAACTGTTTTTT.

Notes on this clonotype: Germline is not matched at one junction end, which may reflect a read error. The CDR3 sequence is CAGSLAGTGGEQYF. The CDR3, as DNA: TGTGCCGGCAGTTTAGCCGGGACAGGGGGCGAGCAGTACTTC. The chain employs TRBV12-3 or TRBV12-4 and TRBJ2-7, with TRBD1 identical over 11 bases. The CDR3 is 14 residues long.

This clonotype came up many times. J is TRBJ2-5 and V is TRBV19, with 7 bases lining up with TRBD1. CDR1 and CDR2 from the germline V gene are LNHDA and SQIVND (reference sequence). V lost 6 bases to trimming and J lost 5 bases; unmatched junction nucleotides: 3. The CDR3 loop spans 12 amino acids. Here the CDR3 reads CASRGGAETQYF. The CDR3 DNA is TGTGCCAGTAGAGGGGGCGCGGAGACCCAGTACTTC.

This clonotype came up many times. This chain links TRBV20-1 with TRBJ2-3; D possibly corresponds to TRBD2 (5 bases). Looked up from germline, CDR1 is DFQATT and CDR2 is SNEGSKA (reference sequence). The length of the CDR3 is 16 residues. The V gene lost 5 bases and the J gene lost 3 bases, with 21 bases spanning the gap. The CDR3 nucleotides are TGCAGTGCTGACGGGCTCCGGGGAAGGTTTACAGATACGCAGTATTTT. It yields the protein CSADGLRGRFTDTQYF.

A few counts support this clonotype. This rearrangement joins TRBV12-3 or TRBV12-4 to TRBJ2-1; D not resolved. V was trimmed by 3 bases and J by 8 bases, leaving 14 bases between them. The CDR3 has 14 residues. CDR3 sequence reads: CASSFRASGYEQFF. As DNA, the CDR3 is TGTGCCAGCAGTTTTCGGGCTAGTGGTTATGAGCAGTTCTTC.

This clonotype was recorded at least ten times. V usage is TRBV6-1 and J usage is TRBJ1-6, with 9 bases identical to TRBD1. V shed 7 bases, J shed 7 bases, and the junction held 11 bases outside the gene matches. The CDR3 covers 16 residues. Germline lookup yields CDR1 MNHNS and CDR2 SASEGT. The CDR3 DNA follows: TGTGCCAGCATACTCTCGGAGGGGACAGGGAATTCACCCCTCCACTTT. Translating gives CASILSEGTGNSPLHF.

This clonotype was seen more than once but under ten times. The chain employs TRBV27 and TRBJ1-1, with D maybe TRBD1 (6 bases). Germline V CDR1 and CDR2: MNHEY, SMNVEV (reference sequence). V was shortened by 5 bases and J by 0 bases, with 13 bases between the two germline ends. This CDR3 has 15 amino acids. This CDR3 reads CASSRLGGMNTEAFF. The CDR3 DNA reads TGTGCCAGCAGTAGGCTTGGGGGCATGAACACTGAAGCTTTCTTT.

This clonotype appeared many times. This chain connects TRBV20-1 to TRBJ1-4; 7 positions agree with TRBD1. Trimming cost V 5 bases and J 1 base; bases outside gene matches: 4. CDR3 length: 14 residues. Germline V gives CDR1 DFQATT, CDR2 SNEGSKA (reference sequence). In DNA form, the CDR3 reads TGCAGTGCTGGAAACAGGGGAACTAATGAAAAACTGTTTTTT. Its protein is CSAGNRGTNEKLFF.

V and J are TRBV12-3 or TRBV12-4 and TRBJ2-4; no firm D call. V was trimmed by 3 bases and J by 0 bases, leaving 9 bases between them. There are 15 residues in the CDR3. CDR3 sequence reads: CASSFGLIAKNIQYF. The CDR3 coding sequence is TGTGCCAGCAGTTTTGGCCTTATAGCCAAAAACATTCAGTACTTC.

This clonotype was picked up a small number of times. This rearrangement joins TRBV18 to TRBJ2-5, with a possible D match to TRBD1 (5 bases). Trimming took 1 base from V and 2 from J, leaving 14 bases between them. Germline V gene data show CDR1 as KGHSH and CDR2 as LQKENI. This CDR3 spans 16 amino acids. The CDR3 bases are TGTGCCAGCTCACCACGGTCAGGGAACCTACAAGAGACCCAGTACTTC. The encoded protein is CASSPRSGNLQETQYF.

In this sample, this clonotype turned up a few times. The CDR3 reads CSARAPMGQGTEAFF. CDR3 DNA sequence: TGCAGTGCTAGAGCGCCGATGGGGCAGGGCACTGAAGCTTTCTTT. The chain recombines TRBV20-1 with TRBJ1-1; tentatively, D is TRBD1 (5 bases). The CDR3 covers 15 residues. CDR1 and CDR2 (germline): DFQATT, SNEGSKA (reference sequence). V dropped 1 base and J dropped 4 bases, with 16 bases sitting between them.

In this sample, this clonotype turned up many times. V gene TRBV11-2 combines with J gene TRBJ2-1; 7 bases agree with TRBD2. This CDR3 region has 12 residues. Trimming cost V 4 bases and J 10 bases; bases outside gene matches: 4. Germline V lookup: CDR1 SGHAT, CDR2 FQNNGV. CDR3 residues: CASSSVAGEQFF. CDR3 nucleotide sequence: TGTGCCAGCAGCTCCGTAGCGGGCGAGCAGTTCTTC.

The table lists this clonotype with a few counts. The chain is built from TRBV20-1 and TRBJ2-2; D may be TRBD1 (6 bases). CDR3 length: 15 residues. V lost 1 base and J lost 1, with 10 bases in between. Germline loops: CDR1 DFQATT, CDR2 SNEGSKA (reference sequence). The CDR3 nucleotides read TGCAGTGCTAGAGTTCCAGGGGTGAACACCGGGGAGCTGTTTTTT. It is translated as CSARVPGVNTGELFF.

As DNA, the CDR3 is TGTGCCAGCAGCCTCCTACCCTCCTCGAACACTGAAGCTTTCTTT. Translated, it gives CASSLLPSSNTEAFF. The rearrangement joins TRBV12-3 or TRBV12-4 to TRBJ1-1, with D hard to call. This CDR3 comprises 15 residues. V was cut by 6 bases and J by 1 base, with 15 bases left in between.

This sequence joins TRBV25-1 and TRBJ2-7; weak D call: TRBD1 (5 bases). The CDR3 runs 12 residues. Germline V gene sequence: CDR1 MGHDK, CDR2 SYGVNS. V was pared by 3 bases and J by 5 bases, with 8 bases between. CDR3 region: CASSDGRDEQYF. CDR3 DNA sequence: TGTGCCAGCAGTGATGGCAGGGACGAGCAGTACTTC.